The 24 T cell receptor beta chains below all came from one sample that was sequenced in a study of early stage breast cancer tumors (dated 2017 in TCRdb). Receptor amplification or capture employed the immunoSEQ multiplex PCR assay. TCRdb carries this immuneACCESS record with in-frame sequences only. Its versions omit some clonotypes, under half of them owing to an unresolved V gene in the studies checked, with the rest unexplained. The sample table holds around 40,000 clones, of which around 68% were seen once. The top ten hold over 6% of the sample. Material for sequencing was blood. The receptor set was obtained from a person aged 55 to 69 with breast cancer.

A single count supports this clone. V usage is TRBV6-4 and J usage is TRBJ2-3; D may be TRBD2 (6 bases). CDR1 is MRHNA, CDR2 SNTAGT, per germline. V was shortened by 5 bases and J by 4 bases, with 13 bases between the two germline ends. The CDR3 covers 14 residues. In DNA, the CDR3 is TGTGCCAGCAGTTCCGGGAGAGAGGCAGATACGCAGTATTTT. It encodes CASSSGREADTQYF.

The rearrangement uses TRBV7-8 and TRBJ1-1; possible D gene TRBD1, 6 bases. Germline V gene lookup returns CDR1 SGHVS and CDR2 FQNEAQ. The CDR3 spans 15 residues. Trimming took off 1 base at V and 1 base at J, with 10 bases between the two ends. The CDR3 sequence: CASSLGGQKNTEAFF. The CDR3 DNA reads TGTGCCAGCAGCTTAGGAGGACAGAAGAACACTGAAGCTTTCTTT.

This clone has a handful of counts. The CDR3 here is CASALTPQGNTIYF. DNA for the CDR3: TGTGCCAGCGCCCTAACTCCACAGGGAAACACCATATATTTT. The rearrangement uses TRBV9 and TRBJ1-3, with no clear D. CDR1 and CDR2 from the germline V gene are SGDLS and YYNGEE. The ends were cut back, 7 bases at V and 4 bases at J, with 15 bases in the middle. This CDR3 has 14 residues. Using reference TRBV9 and TRBJ1-3 for the parts outside the CDR3, the full variable domain is DSGVTQTPKHLITATGQRVTLRCSPRSGDLSVYWYQQSLDQGLQFLIQYYNGEERAKGNILERFSAQQFPDLHSELNLSSLELGDSALYFCASALTPQGNTIYFGEGSWLTVV.

The chain couples TRBV30 to TRBJ2-1; no reliable D call. CDR1 and CDR2 (germline): GTSNPN, SVGIG (reference sequence). The CDR3 runs to 12 residues. V was clipped by 3 bases and J by 4 bases, with 7 bases between them. For the CDR3, the DNA is TGTGCCTGGAGAGGTTTTTACAATGAGCAGTTCTTC. Amino acids: CAWRGFYNEQFF.

This chain connects TRBV5-4 to TRBJ1-4, with D tentatively TRBD1 (5 bases). The CDR3 consists of 14 residues. V was pared by 1 base and J by 4 bases, with 8 bases between. Germline V gene lookup returns CDR1 SGHNT and CDR2 YYREEE (reference sequence). CDR3 protein: CASSLRGVNEKLFF. CDR3 nucleotides: TGTGCCAGCAGCTTGAGAGGGGTTAATGAAAAACTGTTTTTT.

This clone was detected once. The CDR3 region has the DNA TGTGCCATCAGCGGACAGGAAGACTACGAGCAGTACTTC. This sequence encodes CAISGQEDYEQYF. The chain combines TRBV10-3 with TRBJ2-7, with TRBD1 identical over 7 bases. The junction had 5 bases not matched to a gene; V was cut back by 6 bases and J by 3 bases. The CDR3 contains 13 residues. Germline V gene data show CDR1 as ENHRY and CDR2 as SYGVKD.

The chain combines TRBV18 with TRBJ2-1; D is unresolved. CDR3 length equals 13 residues. V lost 3 bases and J 2 bases, leaving 5 bases between the germline ends. In germline, CDR1 is KGHSH, CDR2 LQKENI. CDR3 region: CASSPSAYNEQFF. Here the CDR3 DNA reads TGTGCCAGCTCACCGTCCGCCTACAATGAGCAGTTCTTC.

The table lists this clone with a few counts. This chain uses TRBV11-2 with TRBJ1-5; no clear D gene. V was cut by 0 bases and J by 1 base, with 4 bases left in between. Germline V gene lookup returns CDR1 SGHAT and CDR2 FQNNGV. The CDR3 is 14 residues long. Written as DNA, the CDR3 is TGTGCCAGCAGCTTAGATCGGAGCAATCAGCCCCAGCATTTT. Translating it yields CASSLDRSNQPQHF.

This chain connects TRBV5-1 to TRBJ2-3, with 9 bases matching TRBD2. This CDR3 comprises 14 residues. After removal of 4 bases from V and 4 bases from J, the junction contained 4 bases not matched to a gene. CDR1 is SGHRS and CDR2 is YFSETQ in the germline V gene. CDR3 in amino acids: CASSGTSSADTQYF. The CDR3 DNA reads TGCGCCAGCAGCGGGACTAGCAGCGCAGATACGCAGTATTTT.

This clone is medium-sized (0.01 to 0.1%) within its sample. The chain is built from TRBV29-1 and TRBJ1-5; D unclear. Germline V CDR1 and CDR2: SQVTM, ANQGSEA. V lost 2 bases to trimming and J lost 6 bases, with 11 bases between them. This CDR3 comprises 13 residues. CDR3 in amino acids: CSVESASGQPQHF. Here the CDR3 DNA reads TGCAGCGTTGAATCCGCGTCGGGTCAGCCCCAGCATTTT. The variable domain in full, completed from reference TRBV29-1 and TRBJ1-5, reads SAVISQKPSRDICQRGTSLTIQCQVDSQVTMMFWYRQQPGQSLTLIATANQGSEATYESGFVIDKFPISRPNLTFSTLTVSNMSPEDSSIYLCSVESASGQPQHFGDGTRLSIL.

V usage is TRBV7-6 and J usage is TRBJ1-6, with a weak D call TRBD1 (5 bases). V was clipped by 5 bases and J by 7 bases, with 9 bases between them. This CDR3 region has 13 residues. Germline-derived CDR1 and CDR2 are SGHVS and FNYEAQ. The CDR3 reads CASSPDSNSPLHF. The CDR3 bases are TGTGCCAGCAGCCCAGACAGCAATTCACCCCTCCACTTT.

The CDR3: CASSRGRQGQPQHF. The CDR3, as DNA: TGTGCCAGCAGTAGAGGCCGACAGGGTCAGCCCCAGCATTTT. This chain connects TRBV6-1 to TRBJ1-5; 7 nucleotides agree with TRBD1. The trim removed 5 bases at V and 6 bases at J, leaving 7 bases unmatched. Per the germline V gene, CDR1 is MNHNS and CDR2 is SASEGT. There are 14 residues in the CDR3.

Only a few counts were recorded for this clone. The chain joins TRBV2 to TRBJ1-2, with a weak D call TRBD1 (5 bases). Germline V lookup: CDR1 SNHLY, CDR2 FYNNEI. The V gene lost 5 bases and the J gene lost 4 bases, with 14 bases spanning the gap. CDR3 length: 14 amino acids. The CDR3 coding sequence is TGTGCCAGCAGTCCCGTTTCAGGGTCCTATGGCTACACCTTC. This encodes CASSPVSGSYGYTF.

The chain combines TRBV6-1 with TRBJ1-1, with 9 positions matching TRBD1. Germline V gene sequence: CDR1 MNHNS, CDR2 SASEGT. CDR3 size: 14 residues. The V and J ends lost 6 bases and 5 bases, in that order; junction bases with no gene match: 7. The DNA for the CDR3 is TGTGCCAGCAGCCAACAGGGGGCGGGAACTGAAGCTTTCTTT. Its protein is CASSQQGAGTEAFF.

This chain connects TRBV10-2 to TRBJ1-4; possible D gene TRBD1, 5 bases. Germline-derived CDR1 and CDR2 are WSHSY and SAAADI. V was clipped by 4 bases and J by 6 bases, with 15 bases between them. This CDR3 has 15 residues. CDR3 coding DNA: TGCGCCAGCAGTGTGGTAGGGGAGGCGGATGAAAAACTGTTTTTT. Its protein product is CASSVVGEADEKLFF.

This chain uses TRBV10-3 with TRBJ2-3; maybe TRBD2 (5 bases). Trimming removed 4 bases from V and 3 bases from J, with 14 bases in between. CDR1 and CDR2 from the germline V gene are ENHRY and SYGVKD. The CDR3 extends over 15 amino acids. The CDR3 sequence: CAISGEGLRTDTQYF. CDR3 nucleotide sequence: TGTGCCATCAGTGGCGAGGGCCTCCGGACAGATACGCAGTATTTT.

The CDR3 spells CAWSPGQGANTQYF. The CDR3 DNA reads TGTGCCTGGAGTCCGGGACAGGGGGCCAATACGCAGTATTTT. V gene TRBV30 combines with J gene TRBJ2-3; TRBD1 agrees at 12 bases. This CDR3 contains 14 residues. Germline loops: CDR1 GTSNPN, CDR2 SVGIG (reference sequence). J was trimmed by 7 bases and V by 2 bases; bases with no gene match: 4.

This clone has just one count. V usage is TRBV30 and J usage is TRBJ1-5; D unclear. CDR3 size: 13 residues. Deletions cut 3 bases from V and 0 bases from J, with 6 bases between. Germline V gene data show CDR1 as GTSNPN and CDR2 as SVGIG (reference sequence). The CDR3 sequence is CAWSRHSNQPQHF. In nucleotides, the CDR3 is TGTGCCTGGAGCCGGCATAGCAATCAGCCCCAGCATTTT.

The chain employs TRBV7-6 and TRBJ2-3; 8 nucleotides agree with TRBD1. The CDR3 contains 14 residues. V was clipped by 5 bases and J by 5 bases; unmatched bases: 6. The germline gives CDR1 SGHVS, CDR2 FNYEAQ. CDR3 in DNA: TGTGCCAGCAGCGACAGGGGTATTGGAGATACGCAGTATTTT. Its protein is CASSDRGIGDTQYF.

This chain links TRBV4-2 with TRBJ1-4; a possible D gene is TRBD1 (6 bases). There are 17 residues in the CDR3. Germline assignment: CDR1 LGHNA and CDR2 YNFKEQ. V lost 1 base and J 1 base, leaving 13 bases between the germline ends. The CDR3 region has the DNA TGTGCCAGCAGCCAAGGGCAGGGGTACGGAACTAATGAAAAACTGTTTTTT. It codes for CASSQGQGYGTNEKLFF.

The V and J genes are TRBV6-5 and TRBJ2-5, with TRBD2 identical over 7 bases. Germline lookup yields CDR1 MNHEY and CDR2 SVGAGI. The CDR3 totals 14 residues. Trimming cost V 2 bases and J 1 base; bases outside gene matches: 1. The CDR3 DNA reads as TGTGCCAGCAGTTACGGGGGGGGCCAAGAGACCCAGTACTTC. Translating gives CASSYGGGQETQYF.

This chain links TRBV5-1 with TRBJ1-3; 9 bases match TRBD1. Germline CDR1 is SGHRS and CDR2 is YFSETQ. The CDR3 runs 17 residues. Trimming at V came to 5 bases and at J to 3 bases, leaving 12 bases not matched to a gene. CDR3 DNA: TGCGCCAGCAGTCCGGGACAGGGTGACTCGGGTGGAAACACCATATATTTT. Translation: CASSPGQGDSGGNTIYF. The variable domain in full, with the rest retrieved from reference TRBV5-1 and TRBJ1-3, is KAGVTQTPRYLIKTRGQQVTLSCSPISGHRSVSWYQQTPGQGLQFLFEYFSETQRNKGNFPGRFSGRQFSNSRSEMNVSTLELGDSALYLCASSPGQGDSGGNTIYFGEGSWLTVV.

The V gene is TRBV19, the J gene TRBJ1-2; 8 bases align to TRBD1. The CDR3 is 14 amino acids. With 3 bases clipped from V and 3 bases from J, the junction kept 3 bases outside the gene matches. Germline values: CDR1 LNHDA, CDR2 SQIVND (reference sequence). In nucleotides, the CDR3 is TGTGCCAGTAGTATTGGACAGGGAGACTATGGCTACACCTTC. Its protein product is CASSIGQGDYGYTF.

The gene calls are TRBV16 and TRBJ1-1; weak D call: TRBD1 (5 bases). The CDR3 is 15 residues long. V was pared by 0 bases and J by 3 bases, with 11 bases between. From germline, CDR1 is KGHSY and CDR2 FQNENV. The CDR3: CASSQSRGDYTEAFF. The CDR3 nucleotides are TGTGCCAGCAGCCAATCTCGGGGGGATTACACTGAAGCTTTCTTT.